The present T cell receptor (beta chain) was sequenced within a study of shared clonotypes between healthy human individuals. In the study overall: Two women and a few men aged 18 to 49 served as donors.

The CDR3 is 17 amino acids. V trimming: 6 bases; J trimming: 0 bases; junction bases outside the gene matches: 7. Germline CDR1 is LNHDA and CDR2 is SQIVND (reference sequence). To note about this clone: The antigen is undetermined.

Study outcomes and limitations: When compared with the clonotypes that were shared by all four sorted-subset donors, the non-shared clonotypes turned out to have lower generation probabilities. Shared clonotypes: roughly 5% naive CD4, around 4% naive CD8, around 2.4% memory CD4, about 0.4% memory CD8.

Deep-level settings were used for running the assay. Method: immunoSEQ multiplex PCR; TCRdb's copy keeps in-frame clones and lacks some. This sample carries a few million clones, about 92% of them seen once, and the ten largest clones take around 0.15%. The sequence was obtained from a man younger than 30 in good health. The sequenced sample consisted of naive CD4+ T cells sorted from blood. Subset described: CD45RA+ positively selected. The chain recombines TRBV19 with TRBJ2-7; 14 bases align to TRBD2. Here the CDR3 reads CASSGTSGRESSYEQYF. CDR3 nucleotide sequence: TGTGCCAGTAGCGGGACTAGCGGGAGAGAAAGCTCCTACGAGCAGTACTTC.